This T cell receptor beta chain was profiled in a study of shared clonotypes between healthy human individuals. Loaded into unsorted PBMC replicate PCRs was about 310 ng DNA, some 30,000 T cell genomes. Original data processing: Filtering differed for immunoSEQ, which gave only junction sequences without quality scores. Measured with immunoSEQ multiplex PCR; TCRdb has only the in-frame clones, and not every one. D and trimming were read from the DNA, whereas the V and J calls and clone size are those reported in that table. The data hold fewer than 600,000 clones, with approximately 79% observed a single time. Donation came from healthy HIV-negative adults that had no recent acute infections or vaccinations. This CDR3 region has 15 residues. The V and J ends lost 3 bases and 8 bases, in that order; junction bases with no gene match: 12. The V gene's germline CDR1 is GTSNPN and CDR2 SVGIG (reference sequence).

The chain is built from TRBV30 and TRBJ2-1; TRBD2 matches 8 bases. The clonotype was recovered from a woman aged 40 to 49 in good health. Some clones in this sample may be carry-over from other donors' samples. Source material: PBMCs. The CDR3, as DNA: TGTGCCTGGAGAGCCGGGAGGGCCTCTTTCGATGAGCAGTTCTTC. Its translation is CAWRAGRASFDEQFF. The full variable domain, its missing parts supplied by reference TRBV30 and TRBJ2-1, is SQTIHQWPATLVQPVGSPLSLECTVEGTSNPNLYWYRQAAGRGLQLLFYSVGIGQISSEVPQNLSASRPQDRQFILSSKKLLLSDSGFYLCAWRAGRASFDEQFFGPGTRLTVL.